The text below deals with one TCR beta chain. Its antigen remains unknown. Assay used: immunoSEQ multiplex PCR; TCRdb lists only in-frame clones, some missing. Among tens of thousands of clones listed, about 84% were seen once. The data stem from a study of T cells in localized non-small cell lung cancer. Broader study findings: Adjacent uninvolved lung had the highest clonality, suggesting focused antigen responses. The study sequenced only one region of the tumor. As a result, intratumor heterogeneity could not be excluded and remains possible. In adjacent lung, a median about 52 of the top 100 tumor clones were found.

This clonotype originated in a woman between 35 and 70 years old with stage II squamous cell lung carcinoma. The sequenced sample was PBMCs, obtained before any cancer treatment.

The CDR3 region is CASSHVYNEQFF. The DNA of the CDR3 is TGTGCCAGCAGCCACGTGTACAATGAGCAGTTCTTC. V and J are TRBV7-2 and TRBJ2-1, with D hard to call. CDR1 and CDR2 from the germline V gene are SGHTA and FQGNSA. The V end was cut by 5 bases, the J end by 4 bases, with 6 bases between. The CDR3 runs to 12 residues.